The 21 T cell receptor beta chains below all came from one sample that was sequenced in a study of T cell responses to AZD1222 COVID-19 vaccine. Method: immunoSEQ multiplex PCR; TCRdb's copy keeps in-frame clones and lacks some. The data hold about 120,000 clones, with 88% observed a single time. Sequenced material: peripheral blood, taken 28 days after the second AZD1222 dose. These receptors were taken from an adult who received the AZD1222 COVID-19 vaccine.

This rearrangement joins TRBV7-2 to TRBJ1-2, with 8 positions matching TRBD1. Germline CDR1 is SGHTA and CDR2 is FQGNSA. V lost 0 bases to trimming and J lost 3 bases; unmatched junction nucleotides: 12. The CDR3 runs to 18 residues. CDR3 region: CASSLALPTGAKDYGYTF. DNA of the CDR3: TGTGCCAGCAGCTTAGCCCTTCCGACAGGGGCTAAAGACTATGGCTACACCTTC.

The chain links TRBV2 to TRBJ1-2; 8 nucleotides match TRBD1. V lost 6 bases to trimming and J lost 8 bases; unmatched junction nucleotides: 8. This CDR3 is built from 13 residues. Germline V gene data show CDR1 as SNHLY and CDR2 as FYNNEI. The CDR3 region has the DNA TGTGCCAGCAGCCTGACGGGACAGGCGGGCTACACCTTC. This translates into CASSLTGQAGYTF.

The chain has TRBV18 and TRBJ1-5, with 7 positions matching TRBD1. V dropped 3 bases and J dropped 0; count of bases not matched to a gene: 11. The germline V gene has CDR1 KGHSH and CDR2 LQKENI. CDR3 length equals 18 residues. The CDR3 sequence is CASSPMAGTDYSNQPQHF. CDR3 coding DNA: TGTGCCAGCTCACCTATGGCCGGGACAGATTATAGCAATCAGCCCCAGCATTTT. Based on the CDR3 plus reference TRBV18 and TRBJ1-5, the full variable domain is NAGVMQNPRHLVRRRGQEARLRCSPMKGHSHVYWYRQLPEEGLKFMVYLQKENIIDESGMPKERFSAEFPKEGPSILRIQQVVRGDSAAYFCASSPMAGTDYSNQPQHFGDGTRLSIL.

V and J are TRBV9 and TRBJ2-1; tentatively, D is TRBD2 (6 bases). Germline V gene lookup returns CDR1 SGDLS and CDR2 YYNGEE. V was cut by 0 bases and J by 7 bases, with 17 bases left in between. CDR3 size: 16 residues. The CDR3, as DNA: TGTGCCAGCAGCGTAGAGGGACTCCCCATGGGGAATGAGCAGTTCTTC. Translated, it gives CASSVEGLPMGNEQFF. Complete variable domain (other parts from reference TRBV9 and TRBJ2-1): DSGVTQTPKHLITATGQRVTLRCSPRSGDLSVYWYQQSLDQGLQFLIQYYNGEERAKGNILERFSAQQFPDLHSELNLSSLELGDSALYFCASSVEGLPMGNEQFFGPGTRLTVL.

The J gene is TRBJ1-2, the V gene TRBV7-3; weak D call: TRBD1 (5 bases). CDR1 is SGHTA and CDR2 is FQGTGA in the germline V gene. The ends were cut back, 5 bases at V and 6 bases at J, with 10 bases in the middle. The CDR3 is made up of 12 amino acids. The DNA for the CDR3 is TGTGCCAGCAGCCACCAGGGTGATGGCTACACCTTC. Its translation: CASSHQGDGYTF.

This rearrangement joins TRBV3-1 (or the pseudogene TRBV3-2) to TRBJ1-2; TRBD1 is a possible D gene (6 bases). Trimming took off 4 bases at V and 5 bases at J, with 14 bases between the two ends. This CDR3 spans 14 amino acids. Per germline, CDR1 LGHDT and CDR2 YNNKEL (reference sequence). DNA of the CDR3: TGTGCCAGCAGCCCAGTGGACAGAAATTATGGCTACACCTTC. Residues: CASSPVDRNYGYTF.

The V call is TRBV4-1, the J call TRBJ1-4; 7 positions agree with TRBD1. Looked up from germline, CDR1 is MGHRA and CDR2 is YSYEKL. The CDR3 loop spans 18 amino acids. V was pared by 0 bases and J by 3 bases, with 10 bases of the junction left unmatched. The DNA of the CDR3 is TGCGCCAGCAGCCAAGATGTGATGCTGACAGGGCCTAATGAAAAACTGTTTTTT. Amino acids: CASSQDVMLTGPNEKLFF.

This clone rates as medium-sized. The V call is TRBV25-1, the J call TRBJ2-1; the match to TRBD2 covers 13 bases. The V segment lost 4 bases and the J segment 7 bases; nucleotides outside the gene matches: 7. This CDR3 is 16 amino acids long. CDR1 MGHDK and CDR2 SYGVNS come from the germline V gene. The CDR3 is CASSARLAGGWNEQFF. CDR3 in DNA: TGTGCCAGCAGTGCACGACTAGCGGGAGGTTGGAATGAGCAGTTCTTC.

The CDR3: CASSYTTTWLNTEAFF. The CDR3 DNA is TGTGCCAGCAGTTACACCACGACATGGCTGAACACTGAAGCTTTCTTT. The rearrangement joins TRBV6-2 or TRBV6-3 to TRBJ1-1; D gene unclear. Germline lookup yields CDR1 MNHEY and CDR2 SVGEGT. Deletions cut 2 bases from V and 0 bases from J, with 13 bases between. The CDR3 has 16 residues.

This clone was detected only once. The chain recombines TRBV12-3 or TRBV12-4 with TRBJ1-5; the D is unclear. V gave up 3 bases and J gave up 4 bases, with 7 bases separating them. This CDR3 is 13 amino acids long. DNA for the CDR3: TGTGCCAGCAGTTTCGGGAGAAATCAGCCCCAGCATTTT. Protein product: CASSFGRNQPQHF.

The V and J genes are TRBV19 and TRBJ1-3; the D is unclear. The CDR3 runs 12 residues. Trimming shortened V by 8 bases and J by 0 bases, and 5 bases separated the two germline ends. Germline CDR1 is LNHDA and CDR2 is SQIVND (reference sequence). The CDR3 protein is CASGSSGNTIYF. For the CDR3, the DNA is TGTGCCAGTGGAAGCTCTGGAAACACCATATATTTT.

The chain is built from TRBV9 and TRBJ2-7; TRBD1 agrees at 7 bases. Per the germline V gene, CDR1 is SGDLS and CDR2 is YYNGEE. CDR3 length: 14 residues. The V segment lost 0 bases and the J segment 4 bases; nucleotides outside the gene matches: 4. CDR3 amino acids: CASSVGQGMYEQYF. The CDR3 DNA reads as TGTGCCAGCAGCGTAGGACAGGGAATGTACGAGCAGTACTTC.

The CDR3 protein is CASSRKGRTGTDTQYF. CDR3 DNA: TGTGCCAGTAGTAGAAAGGGACGGACGGGCACAGATACGCAGTATTTT. The J gene is TRBJ2-3, the V gene TRBV19; D could derive from TRBD1 or TRBD2 (5 bases each). CDR1 LNHDA and CDR2 SQIVND come from the germline V gene (reference sequence). The length of the CDR3 is 16 residues. Trimming took 4 bases from V and 1 from J, leaving 15 bases between them.

The chain is built from TRBV7-2 and TRBJ1-3, with D possibly being TRBD1 (5 bases). The CDR3 loop spans 15 amino acids. Germline CDR1 and CDR2: SGHTA and FQGNSA. Trimming shortened V by 0 bases and J by 0 bases, and 6 bases separated the two germline ends. DNA of the CDR3: TGTGCCAGCAGCTTAGCAGGGACCTCTGGAAACACCATATATTTT. Amino acid sequence: CASSLAGTSGNTIYF.

The J gene is TRBJ2-2, the V gene TRBV5-6, with a weak D call TRBD2 (6 bases). CDR3 size: 16 residues. Germline-derived CDR1 and CDR2 are SGHDT and YYEEEE. V shed 1 base and J shed 4 bases, with 14 bases lying between them. The CDR3 sequence: CASSLSSGRPTGELFF. Here the CDR3 DNA reads TGTGCCAGCAGCTTGAGTTCAGGGAGGCCCACCGGGGAGCTGTTTTTT.

V usage is TRBV19 and J usage is TRBJ2-7; TRBD2 is a possible D gene (6 bases). Trimming took 3 bases from V and 2 from J, leaving 8 bases between them. The CDR3 runs to 13 residues. Germline V gene data show CDR1 as LNHDA and CDR2 as SQIVND (reference sequence). CDR3 nucleotides: TGTGCCAGTAGTATGTCGGGAGCCTACGAGCAGTACTTC. This codes for CASSMSGAYEQYF.

A single count supports this clone. The genes are TRBV4-3 and TRBJ2-5; no firm D call. Germline CDR1 and CDR2: LGHNA and YSLEER. The V and J ends lost 1 base and 2 bases respectively, with 17 bases between them. This CDR3 region has 17 residues. The CDR3 DNA follows: TGCGCCAGCAGCCAAGGAGTAATCTGGCCAGCTCAAGAGACCCAGTACTTC. Protein: CASSQGVIWPAQETQYF.

A single count supports this clone. The rearrangement joins TRBV6-5 to TRBJ1-2; maybe TRBD1 (5 bases). CDR1 MNHEY and CDR2 SVGAGI come from the germline V gene. CDR3 length equals 14 residues. V was trimmed by 0 bases and J by 3 bases, leaving 8 bases between them. The chain's CDR3 is CASSYSQEDYGYTF. Here the CDR3 DNA reads TGTGCCAGCAGTTACTCACAGGAGGACTATGGCTACACCTTC.

The CDR3 is CASSQDTQGDYGYTF. The CDR3 bases are TGTGCCAGCAGCCAAGATACTCAGGGCGACTATGGCTACACCTTC. This rearrangement joins TRBV4-2 to TRBJ1-2; maybe TRBD1 (5 bases). The CDR3 sequence is 15 residues long. The germline CDR1 and CDR2 sequences are LGHNA and YNFKEQ. Trimming took off 0 bases at V and 3 bases at J, with 11 bases between the two ends.

This clone has a single count. This chain uses TRBV19 with TRBJ1-5; D is uncertain. The CDR3 extends over 16 amino acids. V dropped 3 bases and J dropped 4 bases, with 16 bases sitting between them. CDR1 is LNHDA and CDR2 is SQIVND in the germline V gene (reference sequence). In DNA, the CDR3 is TGTGCCAGTAGTATCGCACATGGGCGAGGTAATCAGCCCCAGCATTTT. This encodes CASSIAHGRGNQPQHF.

This clone was observed once. The chain uses TRBV19 and TRBJ1-6; D is unclear. Trimming cost V 5 bases and J 0 bases, with 5 bases left between them. CDR1 is LNHDA and CDR2 is SQIVND in the germline V gene (reference sequence). The length of the CDR3 is 14 residues. As DNA, the CDR3 is TGTGCCAGTAGTGACACCTCCTATAATTCACCCCTCCACTTT. It translates to CASSDTSYNSPLHF. The full variable domain, rest sourced from reference TRBV19 and TRBJ1-6, is DGGITQSPKYLFRKEGQNVTLSCEQNLNHDAMYWYRQDPGQGLRLIYYSQIVNDFQKGDIAEGYSVSREKKESFPLTVTSAQKNPTAFYLCASSDTSYNSPLHFGNGTRLTVT.